A single T cell receptor beta chain is shown here with its context. Sequencing was performed with immunoSEQ multiplex PCR; in TCRdb, only in-frame clones are kept and a portion is missing. Among around 190,000 clones listed, around 83% were seen once. V lost 0 bases to trimming and J lost 7 bases; unmatched junction nucleotides: 4. The germline gives CDR1 SGDLS, CDR2 YYNGEE. The CDR3 extends over 14 amino acids. These data originate in a study of blood T cell repertoires in COVID-19. Study summary: Sample material is recorded as cDNA or gDNA derived from T cells, B-cell-depleted T cells, or PBMCs.

The sample comprised PBMCs or T cells enriched from blood (not recorded which). The TCR was taken from a woman aged 40 to 50 in a cohort exposed to, infected with or recovered from COVID-19 (not recorded which). V and J are TRBV9 and TRBJ2-1; 7 positions match TRBD1. CDR3 bases: TGTGCCAGCAGCGTAGGACAGGGATTAAATGAGCAGTTCTTC. Its translation is CASSVGQGLNEQFF.